Listed below are T cell receptor beta chains from one sample, sequenced in a study of regulatory dendritic cells for organ transplantation. These receptors' antigens are unknown. Measured with immunoSEQ multiplex PCR; TCRdb has only the in-frame clones, and not every one. The sample has tens of thousands of clones; less than 90% are singletons. Sequencing was performed on naive CD4+ T cells from blood cultured with dendritic cells. The receptors were gathered from a human donor in good health. Both conserved end residues are part of each CDR3. Fields, in order: CDR3 length, J gene, V gene, clone size, D gene, CDR3 protein, CDR3 DNA. The D gene is left open where the match is weak. The size field is filled for only some rows; it gives once, few, many or a size class.

19,TRBJ2-3,TRBV28,-,TRBD2,CASSFWASGGDWGTDTQYF,TGTGCCAGCAGTTTCTGGGCTAGCGGGGGCGATTGGGGCACAGATACGCAGTATTTT
17,TRBJ2-7,TRBV30,-,TRBD2,CAWRQLSTSGGAYEQYF,TGTGCCTGGAGGCAACTCTCGACTAGCGGGGGGGCCTACGAGCAGTACTTC
15,TRBJ1-2,TRBV18,-,TRBD1,CASSVTGEGNYGYTF,TGTGCCAGCTCCGTTACAGGGGAGGGAAACTATGGCTACACCTTC
15,TRBJ2-7,TRBV30,-,-,CAWSVRGWSLDEQYF,TGTGCCTGGAGTGTACGGGGCTGGTCTCTGGACGAGCAGTACTTC
16,TRBJ1-2,TRBV19,-,TRBD1,CASIGWDRGSNYGYTF,TGTGCCAGTATAGGCTGGGACAGGGGATCTAACTATGGCTACACCTTC
17,TRBJ1-2,TRBV28,-,TRBD1,CASSLSSLGTGDNGYTF,TGTGCCAGCAGTTTAAGTTCGTTGGGGACAGGGGATAATGGCTACACCTTC
15,TRBJ1-2,TRBV9,-,TRBD1,CASSVRADRGNGYTF,TGTGCCAGCAGCGTCCGGGCGGACAGGGGAAATGGCTACACCTTC
14,TRBJ2-2,TRBV11-2,-,-,CASSQRENRRELFF,TGTGCCAGCAGCCAACGGGAGAACCGCCGGGAGCTGTTTTTT
15,TRBJ2-3,TRBV11-2,-,-,CASSLGGHTTDTQYF,TGTGCCAGCAGCTTAGGAGGACATACTACAGATACGCAGTATTTT
17,TRBJ2-7,TRBV5-4,-,-,CASSSARVSGSDYEQYF,TGTGCCAGCAGCTCAGCCAGGGTATCGGGTTCGGACTACGAGCAGTACTTC
14,TRBJ1-1,TRBV7-9,few,-,CASSLRAMNTEAFF,TGTGCCAGCAGCTTACGGGCAATGAACACTGAAGCTTTCTTT
14,TRBJ2-3,TRBV4-3,once,TRBD2,CASSQSGGGTSPYF,TGCGCCAGCAGCCAATCGGGAGGTGGGACTAGCCCGTATTTT
15,TRBJ1-1,TRBV7-9,once,TRBD1,CASRPNEGAGTEAFF,TGTGCCAGCAGACCAAATGAGGGGGCCGGCACTGAAGCTTTCTTT
16,TRBJ2-7,TRBV27,-,-,CASDTRGRAGGYEQYF,TGTGCCAGTGATACAAGGGGGAGGGCCGGTGGATACGAGCAGTACTTC
13,TRBJ2-4,TRBV29-1,once,TRBD1,CSGGQGIFNIQYF,TGCAGCGGGGGACAGGGGATTTTTAACATTCAGTACTTC
14,TRBJ2-3,TRBV10-2,-,-,CASSTLDSTDTQYF,TGCGCCAGCAGTACACTAGACTCCACAGATACGCAGTATTTT
18,TRBJ2-7,TRBV5-1,-,TRBD1,CASSRTGYGAGGGHEQYF,TGCGCCAGCAGCCGGACAGGGTATGGAGCGGGCGGAGGCCACGAGCAGTACTTC
10,TRBJ2-5,TRBV2,-,-,CASREETQYF,TGTGCCAGCAGAGAGGAGACCCAGTACTTC
13,TRBJ1-4,TRBV27,-,-,CASSPRQSEKLFF,TGTGCCAGCAGCCCGCGACAAAGTGAAAAACTGTTTTTT
14,TRBJ2-2,TRBV9,-,-,CASSPVPNTGELFF,TGTGCCAGCAGCCCGGTGCCGAACACCGGGGAGCTGTTTTTT
14,TRBJ2-5,TRBV29-1,-,-,CSVAQVNPGETQYF,TGCAGCGTTGCGCAGGTTAACCCAGGGGAGACCCAGTACTTC
13,TRBJ1-1,TRBV29-1,-,-,CSVVPGVPTEAFF,TGCAGCGTTGTGCCAGGGGTACCCACTGAAGCTTTCTTT
13,TRBJ2-7,TRBV4-3,-,-,CASSEIPSVVQYF,TGCGCCAGCAGCGAGATACCGAGCGTTGTGCAGTACTTC
12,TRBJ1-1,TRBV29-1,-,-,CSAARGVAEAFF,TGCAGCGCCGCTAGGGGGGTCGCTGAAGCTTTCTTT
14,TRBJ2-5,TRBV7-9,-,TRBD1,CASSLDRDEETQYF,TGTGCCAGCAGCTTGGACAGGGATGAAGAGACCCAGTACTTC
16,TRBJ2-3,TRBV11-2,-,TRBD2,CASRIAGGPSTDTQYF,TGTGCCAGCAGAATAGCGGGAGGACCTAGCACAGATACGCAGTATTTT
14,TRBJ1-5,TRBV30,-,-,CAWSVRRSNQPQHF,TGTGCCTGGAGTGTACGGCGGAGCAATCAGCCCCAGCATTTT
17,TRBJ2-2,TRBV9,-,TRBD2,CASSQESGGARTGELFF,TGTGCCAGCAGCCAAGAGAGCGGGGGGGCCCGCACCGGGGAGCTGTTTTTT
12,TRBJ2-3,TRBV4-1,-,-,CASSRERDTQYF,TGCGCCAGCAGCCGGGAGAGGGATACGCAGTATTTT
14,TRBJ1-1,TRBV29-1,once,-,CSLRAGGLGTEAFF,TGCAGCCTCCGTGCTGGGGGGCTTGGCACTGAAGCTTTCTTT
14,TRBJ1-4,TRBV6-1,-,-,CASSEALNVEKLFF,TGTGCCAGCAGTGAAGCGCTTAACGTGGAAAAACTGTTTTTT
14,TRBJ2-2,TRBV2,-,-,CASSREANTGELFF,TGTGCCAGCAGCAGGGAGGCGAACACCGGGGAGCTGTTTTTT
17,TRBJ2-7,TRBV7-9,-,-,CASSLARRGRSPYEQYF,TGTGCCAGCAGCTTAGCGAGGAGGGGACGCTCTCCCTACGAGCAGTACTTC
16,TRBJ2-5,TRBV5-4,-,TRBD1,CASSLPGTGYVETQYF,TGTGCCAGCAGCTTGCCCGGGACAGGTTATGTGGAGACCCAGTACTTC
14,TRBJ2-3,TRBV27,-,-,CASSLLQLTDTQYF,TGTGCCAGCAGTTTGCTTCAACTCACAGATACGCAGTATTTT
17,TRBJ1-1,TRBV14,few,-,CASSLFTGLVGGTEAFF,TGTGCCAGCAGCCTCTTTACAGGGCTGGTCGGGGGCACTGAAGCTTTCTTT
14,TRBJ1-2,TRBV2,few,-,CASRATGSSYGYTF,TGTGCCAGCAGGGCAACCGGCAGTAGCTATGGCTACACCTTC
12,TRBJ1-1,TRBV29-1,-,-,CSVALASAEAFF,TGCAGCGTCGCTCTCGCATCAGCTGAAGCTTTCTTT
14,TRBJ1-1,TRBV11-2,-,TRBD1,CASSGQGAHTEAFF,TGTGCCAGCAGCGGACAGGGGGCGCACACTGAAGCTTTCTTT
14,TRBJ2-1,TRBV5-1,few,TRBD2,CASSLLAGYNEQFF,TGCGCCAGCAGCTTGCTAGCGGGATACAATGAGCAGTTCTTC
15,TRBJ2-2,TRBV6-1,-,TRBD1,CASSAGTGNTGELFF,TGTGCCAGCAGTGCCGGGACAGGGAACACCGGGGAGCTGTTTTTT
15,TRBJ2-7,TRBV7-3,few,-,CASSLSQIGLYEQYF,TGTGCCAGCAGCTTATCTCAAATCGGCCTCTACGAGCAGTACTTC
15,TRBJ1-2,TRBV4-3,few,-,CASSQSRGGDYGYTF,TGCGCCAGCAGCCAATCCCGGGGAGGAGACTATGGCTACACCTTC
14,TRBJ1-1,TRBV6-5,once,-,CASSWGLENTEAFF,TGTGCCAGCAGTTGGGGGTTGGAGAACACTGAAGCTTTCTTT
15,TRBJ1-2,TRBV19,-,-,CASSIVRGVDYGYTF,TGTGCCAGTAGTATAGTTAGAGGGGTCGACTATGGCTACACCTTC
17,TRBJ2-7,TRBV5-1,-,-,CASSLLSLSGDAYEQYF,TGCGCCAGCAGCTTGTTGTCTCTGTCGGGAGATGCCTACGAGCAGTACTTC